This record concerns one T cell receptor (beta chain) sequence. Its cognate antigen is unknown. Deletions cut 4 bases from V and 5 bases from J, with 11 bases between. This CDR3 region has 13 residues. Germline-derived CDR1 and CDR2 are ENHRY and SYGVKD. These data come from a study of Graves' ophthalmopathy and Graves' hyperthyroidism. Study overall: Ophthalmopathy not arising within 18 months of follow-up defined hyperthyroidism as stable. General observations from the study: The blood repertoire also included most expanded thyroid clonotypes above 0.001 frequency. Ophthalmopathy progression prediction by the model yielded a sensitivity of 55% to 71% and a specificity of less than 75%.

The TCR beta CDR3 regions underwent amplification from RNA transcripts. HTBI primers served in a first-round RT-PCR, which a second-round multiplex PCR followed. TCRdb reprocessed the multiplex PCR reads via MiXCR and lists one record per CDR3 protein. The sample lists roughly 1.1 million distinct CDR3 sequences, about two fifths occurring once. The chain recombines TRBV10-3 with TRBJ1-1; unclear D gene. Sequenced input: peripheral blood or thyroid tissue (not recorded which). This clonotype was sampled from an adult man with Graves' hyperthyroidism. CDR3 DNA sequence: TGTGCCATCAGTGCTGCCGGGCGGACTGAAGCTTTCTTT. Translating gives CAISAAGRTEAFF.